Listed here are 10 T cell receptor beta chains from one sample, sequenced in a study of cytomegalovirus exposure and HLA in healthy donors. This PCR relied on a set of 60 Vbeta primers and 13 Jbeta primers. Clones were sequenced by immunoSEQ multiplex PCR, and TCRdb holds only the in-frame ones, with some missing. This sample's table reports roughly 74,000 clones. Material: PBMCs. Receptors originate from a female donor in good health and CMV-seropositive.

The chain is built from TRBV7-2 and TRBJ1-5, with 9 nucleotides matching TRBD1. Germline lookup yields CDR1 SGHTA and CDR2 FQGNSA. The CDR3 is 15 amino acids. V lost 5 bases, J lost 5 bases, and 7 bases stayed unmatched. The CDR3 region has the DNA TGTGCCAGCAGCGCCGGGACAGGGTACGATCAGCCCCAGCATTTT. Residues: CASSAGTGYDQPQHF.

V and J are TRBV25-1 and TRBJ2-1, with D perhaps TRBD2 (5 bases). Trimming stripped 3 bases from V and 8 bases from J, with 5 bases between. This CDR3 region has 11 residues. Germline CDR1 and CDR2: MGHDK and SYGVNS. Here the CDR3 reads CASSDGDEQFF. The CDR3 DNA sequence: TGTGCCAGCAGTGACGGGGATGAGCAGTTCTTC.

The V gene is TRBV4-1, the J gene TRBJ2-7; D is possibly TRBD1 (6 bases). The CDR3 is 16 residues long. Trimming removed 3 bases at V and 0 bases at J, with 15 bases between. Germline CDR1 MGHRA, CDR2 YSYEKL. CDR3 nucleotides: TGCGCCAGCAGCCAGCCGACCACAGGGAGCTCCTACGAGCAGTACTTC. Residues: CASSQPTTGSSYEQYF.

Concerning this clone itself: One junction end disagrees with the germline gene, perhaps due to a read error. The genes are TRBV7-7 and TRBJ2-5; 8 bases are shared with TRBD2. Germline CDR1 and CDR2: SSHAT and FNYEAQ (reference sequence). The CDR3 contains 15 residues. Here the CDR3 reads CASSTLTGGQETQYF. The CDR3 nucleotides read TGTGCTAGCAGCACATTGACGGGGGGGCAGGAGACCCAGTACTTC.

The CDR3 reads CASRRQGVNYEQYF. The CDR3 bases are TGTGCCAGCAGAAGACAGGGGGTCAATTACGAGCAGTACTTC. The gene calls are TRBV2 and TRBJ2-7; 9 bases align to TRBD1. CDR1 and CDR2 (germline): SNHLY, FYNNEI. The CDR3 totals 14 residues. J gave up 4 bases and V 6 bases, and 7 bases lay outside the gene matches. Full variable domain (missing parts from reference TRBV2 and TRBJ2-7): EPEVTQTPSHQVTQMGQEVILRCVPISNHLYFYWYRQILGQKVEFLVSFYNNEISEKSEIFDDQFSVERPDGSNFTLKIRSTKLEDSAMYFCASRRQGVNYEQYFGPGTRLTVT.

This chain connects TRBV28 to TRBJ2-5, with D perhaps TRBD2 (6 bases). CDR1 is MDHEN, CDR2 SYDVKM, per germline. The CDR3 is made up of 13 amino acids. The CDR3 region is CASRQGGRETQYF. CDR3 nucleotide sequence: TGTGCTAGCCGGCAGGGAGGACGAGAGACCCAGTACTTC. The full variable domain, rest sourced from reference TRBV28 and TRBJ2-5, is DVKVTQSSRYLVKRTGEKVFLECVQDMDHENMFWYRQDPGLGLRLIYFSYDVKMKEKGDIPEGYSVSREKKERFSLILESASTNQTSMYLCASRQGGRETQYFGPGTRLLVL.

V and J are TRBV6-1 and TRBJ2-7; 9 nucleotides agree with TRBD2. CDR1 is MNHNS and CDR2 is SASEGT in the germline V gene. The CDR3 length is 14 residues. V dropped 9 bases and J dropped 4; count of bases not matched to a gene: 10. As DNA, the CDR3 is TGTGCCAGTCACTCGAGCGGGAGGTCTTACGAGCAGTACTTC. It specifies CASHSSGRSYEQYF.

The CDR3 loop reads CASSSQTVAAYEQYF. The DNA of the CDR3 is TGTGCCAGCAGTTCTCAGACAGTGGCCGCCTACGAGCAGTACTTC. The J gene is TRBJ2-7, the V gene TRBV28; possible D gene TRBD1, 5 bases. The germline CDR1 and CDR2 sequences are MDHEN and SYDVKM. The length of the CDR3 is 15 residues. V gave up 4 bases and J gave up 2 bases, with 15 bases separating them.

The rearrangement links TRBV4-3 to TRBJ1-1, with a tentative D call TRBD1 (6 bases). Germline assignment: CDR1 LGHNA and CDR2 YSLEER. The CDR3 sequence is 16 residues long. V shed 4 bases and J shed 0 bases, with 15 bases lying between them. CDR3 bases: TGCGCCAGCAGCCGGGGGCAGGGGCAAATGAACACTGAAGCTTTCTTT. Its protein is CASSRGQGQMNTEAFF.

This chain uses TRBV2 with TRBJ2-1; TRBD1 is a possible D gene (5 bases). Deletions cut 8 bases from V and 9 bases from J, with 11 bases between. CDR3 size: 11 residues. From germline, CDR1 is SNHLY and CDR2 FYNNEI. CDR3 bases: TGTGCCAGCGGGGTGGGGCCTGAGCAGTTCTTC. Translating gives CASGVGPEQFF.